This is a list of T cell receptor beta chains from one sample in a study of blood T cell repertoires in COVID-19. Libraries were prepared by immunoSEQ multiplex PCR; TCRdb keeps only in-frame clonotypes and omits some of them. There are some 380,000 clones in the sample; roughly 90% occur only once, and approximately 6.2% lies in the top ten. Sequenced: peripheral blood. The source of these receptors is a man between 18 and 35 years old with active or convalescent COVID-19. CDR3s include the opening cysteine and the closing phenylalanine or tryptophan. The D gene is left open where the match is weak. A clone size is listed for some rows: how often the clone was seen (once, few, many), or a class if it is expanded.

TRBJ1-3	once	TRBD1	TRBV7-9	15	CASSLARGLGNTIYF	TGTGCCAGCAGCTTAGCGAGGGGGCTTGGAAACACCATATATTTT
TRBJ2-1	few	-	TRBV27	14	CATRPASGYNEQFF	TGTGCCACTCGACCCGCGAGCGGGTACAATGAGCAGTTCTTC
TRBJ2-2	-	-	TRBV7-3	15	CASSLKPRDTGELFF	TGTGCCAGCAGCTTAAAGCCGAGGGACACCGGGGAGCTGTTTTTT
TRBJ2-3	-	TRBD2	TRBV11-3	16	CASSLDASGGSDTQYF	TGTGCCAGCAGCTTAGACGCTAGCGGGGGGTCAGATACGCAGTATTTT
TRBJ2-5	once	-	TRBV2	15	CASKGSGRGQETQYF	TGTGCCAGCAAGGGGAGCGGGCGCGGACAAGAGACCCAGTACTTC
TRBJ1-1	-	-	TRBV28	13	CASTGGANTEAFF	TGTGCCAGCACTGGAGGTGCGAACACTGAAGCTTTCTTT
TRBJ1-1	-	-	TRBV3-1/TRBV3-2	14	CASRPNVRGTEAFF	TGTGCCAGCAGACCCAATGTCCGGGGCACTGAAGCTTTCTTT
TRBJ2-1	-	-	TRBV3-1/TRBV3-2	12	CASSRATDEQFF	TGTGCCAGCAGCCGAGCTACCGATGAGCAGTTCTTC
TRBJ2-3	-	TRBD2	TRBV24-1	16	CATSDPGTSSTDTQYF	TGTGCCACCAGTGACCCCGGGACTAGTTCCACAGATACGCAGTATTTT
TRBJ2-2	-	-	TRBV15	15	CATSSERTVLEELFF	TGTGCCACCAGCTCCGAGAGGACAGTTCTTGAGGAGCTGTTTTTT
TRBJ2-1	-	-	TRBV7-9	18	CASSPRTRYSSSYNEQFF	TGTGCCAGCAGCCCCCGGACACGATATTCGAGCTCCTACAATGAGCAGTTCTTC
TRBJ1-3	-	TRBD1	TRBV7-2	14	CASTLRGRENTIYF	TGTGCCAGCACCCTCAGGGGGCGGGAAAACACCATATATTTT
TRBJ2-7	-	-	TRBV7-2	15	CASSSLGLGGYEQYF	TGTGCCAGCAGCTCCCTGGGTTTAGGGGGCTACGAGCAGTACTTC
TRBJ1-1	-	-	TRBV7-8	14	CAASAGRLNTEAFF	TGTGCCGCCTCCGCGGGGCGATTGAACACTGAAGCTTTCTTT
TRBJ1-5	-	-	TRBV9	13	CASSVGTSQPQHF	TGTGCCAGCAGCGTCGGGACATCACAGCCCCAGCATTTT
TRBJ2-5	-	-	TRBV11-3	14	CASSLGRGAETQYF	TGTGCCAGCAGCTTAGGTCGTGGGGCAGAGACCCAGTACTTC
TRBJ1-2	-	-	TRBV28	13	CASSLGANYGYTF	TGTGCCAGCAGTCTAGGTGCTAACTATGGCTACACCTTC
TRBJ2-3	-	-	TRBV28	12	CASSPGGSTQYF	TGTGCCAGCAGTCCAGGAGGGAGTACGCAGTATTTT
TRBJ2-1	-	TRBD2	TRBV4-3	14	CASSWGLAVNEQFF	TGCGCCAGCAGCTGGGGACTAGCCGTCAATGAGCAGTTCTTC
TRBJ2-7	-	TRBD1	TRBV4-2	15	CASSQAGGSPYEQYF	TGTGCCAGCAGCCAAGCAGGGGGCTCTCCCTACGAGCAGTACTTC
TRBJ1-4	once	-	TRBV28	15	CASSLGGSTNEKLFF	TGTGCCAGCAGTTTGGGGGGGTCAACTAATGAAAAACTGTTTTTT
TRBJ2-4	-	TRBD2	TRBV6-7	17	CASSGLAGVHAKNIQYF	TGTGCCAGTTCGGGACTAGCGGGAGTCCATGCCAAAAACATTCAGTACTTC
TRBJ2-7	-	-	TRBV18	14	CASSPAGGTYEQYF	TGTGCCAGCTCACCCGCAGGGGGGACCTACGAGCAGTACTTC
TRBJ2-3	-	TRBD2	TRBV5-1	13	CASSTTSQDTQYF	TGCGCCAGCAGCACGACTAGCCAAGATACGCAGTATTTT
TRBJ2-1	-	TRBD2	TRBV7-2	14	CASSYRGGNNEQFF	TGTGCCAGCAGCTATCGCGGGGGAAACAATGAGCAGTTCTTC
TRBJ2-7	once	-	TRBV27	13	CASSFGASYEQYF	TGTGCCAGCAGTTTTGGGGCGTCCTACGAGCAGTACTTC
TRBJ2-7	-	TRBD1	TRBV27	17	CATQELRQGPSSYEQYF	TGTGCCACGCAGGAACTTCGACAGGGACCTTCCTCCTACGAGCAGTACTTC
TRBJ1-5	-	-	TRBV28	14	CASSPTRGSQPQHF	TGTGCCAGCAGCCCGACCCGGGGGTCCCAGCCCCAGCATTTT
TRBJ1-3	-	TRBD1	TRBV4-2	17	CASSQGQDRANGNTIYF	TGTGCCAGCAGCCAAGGCCAGGACAGGGCCAACGGAAACACCATATATTTT
TRBJ1-1	few	-	TRBV7-2	13	CASSTIGVTEAFF	TGTGCCAGCAGCACCATCGGGGTCACTGAAGCTTTCTTT
TRBJ2-7	-	-	TRBV9	13	CASSGQGSYEQYF	TGTGCCAGCAGCGGCCAGGGTTCCTACGAGCAGTACTTC
TRBJ2-3	once	TRBD2	TRBV9	17	CASSVASGHPSTDTQYF	TGTGCCAGCAGCGTAGCTAGCGGGCACCCTAGCACAGATACGCAGTATTTT
TRBJ1-6	-	TRBD1	TRBV6-2/TRBV6-3	15	CASSYLTGNNSPLHF	TGTGCCAGCAGTTACTTGACAGGGAACAATTCACCCCTCCACTTT
TRBJ1-1	-	-	TRBV6-5	15	CASSYTGPGLTEAFF	TGTGCCAGCAGTTACACGGGACCGGGACTCACTGAAGCTTTCTTT
TRBJ1-2	-	-	TRBV5-1	12	CASSEGYYGYTF	TGCGCCAGCAGCGAGGGATACTATGGCTACACCTTC
TRBJ1-1	-	TRBD1	TRBV19	13	CATRLRGDPEAFF	TGTGCCACTAGACTCAGGGGGGACCCTGAAGCTTTCTTT
TRBJ1-6	few	-	TRBV7-8	14	CASRTMVYNSPLHF	TGTGCCAGCAGGACAATGGTCTATAATTCACCCCTCCACTTT
TRBJ2-7	-	-	TRBV10-3	13	CAIRAGSSYEQYF	TGTGCCATCAGGGCAGGCAGCTCCTACGAGCAGTACTTC
TRBJ2-2	-	-	TRBV9	14	CASSDEGDTGELFF	TGTGCCAGCAGCGACGAGGGAGATACCGGGGAGCTGTTTTTT
TRBJ2-6	-	TRBD1	TRBV19	17	CASDKGQRGSGANVLTF	TGTGCCAGTGACAAGGGACAGCGTGGCTCTGGGGCCAACGTCCTGACTTTC
TRBJ1-5	-	-	TRBV27	13	CASSLQGSQPQHF	TGTGCCAGCAGTTTACAGGGAAGCCAGCCCCAGCATTTT
TRBJ2-5	-	TRBD1	TRBV9	14	CASSPRQGQETQYF	TGTGCCAGCAGCCCGCGACAGGGCCAGGAGACCCAGTACTTC
TRBJ1-2	-	TRBD1	TRBV27	16	CASTRTGFPGNYGYTF	TGTGCCAGCACTCGGACAGGGTTCCCCGGGAACTATGGCTACACCTTC
TRBJ1-6	-	-	TRBV28	15	CASSSTGPDNSPLHF	TGTGCCAGCAGCTCCACAGGGCCCGATAATTCACCCCTCCACTTT
TRBJ1-1	-	-	TRBV11-2	15	CASSLDRVRQIEAFF	TGTGCCAGCAGCTTAGATAGGGTACGACAGATTGAAGCTTTCTTT
TRBJ1-2	-	-	TRBV25-1	12	CASSEYSGDCTF	TGTGCCAGCAGTGAATATTCGGGTGATTGCACCTTC
TRBJ1-5	few	-	TRBV4-3	15	CASSQDRAGYQPQHF	TGCGCCAGCAGCCAAGATCGGGCAGGGTACCAGCCCCAGCATTTT
TRBJ2-7	-	-	TRBV20-1	14	CSASTQVSSYEQYF	TGCAGTGCTAGTACTCAGGTCAGCTCCTACGAGCAGTACTTC
TRBJ1-2	few	TRBD1	TRBV29-1	14	CSVDRDSNNYGYTF	TGCAGCGTTGACAGGGACAGTAACAACTATGGCTACACCTTC
TRBJ1-1	-	-	TRBV18	10	CASSNGGAFF	TGTGCCAGCTCAAACGGGGGAGCTTTCTTT
TRBJ1-5	-	-	TRBV6-6	14	CASRQPGGSQPQHF	TGTGCCAGCAGACAACCAGGTGGCAGTCAGCCCCAGCATTTT
TRBJ2-7	-	TRBD2	TRBV13	14	CASSLPGGLSEQYF	TGTGCCAGCAGCTTACCGGGAGGGCTTAGCGAGCAGTACTTC
TRBJ1-2	once	-	TRBV5-1	13	CASSPDSHYGYTF	TGCGCCAGCAGCCCGGACAGCCACTATGGCTACACCTTC
TRBJ1-1	few	-	TRBV7-2	14	CASSLLGGGTEAFF	TGTGCCAGCAGCTTACTGGGGGGTGGCACTGAAGCTTTCTTT
TRBJ1-2	-	TRBD1	TRBV6-5	15	CASSLGGTEFYGYTF	TGTGCCAGCAGTCTAGGGGGGACAGAATTCTATGGCTACACCTTC
TRBJ2-1	-	TRBD1	TRBV28	14	CASGRQGPYNEQFF	TGTGCCAGCGGCCGACAGGGTCCTTACAATGAGCAGTTCTTC
TRBJ1-2	-	TRBD1	TRBV7-9	14	CASSLDRGSDGYTF	TGTGCCAGCAGCTTAGACAGGGGGAGTGATGGCTACACCTTC
TRBJ1-2	once	TRBD1	TRBV28	15	CASKGGTVLNYGYTF	TGTGCCAGCAAGGGTGGGACAGTACTAAACTATGGCTACACCTTC
TRBJ2-3	-	-	TRBV7-3	14	CASSLILGTDTQYF	TGTGCCAGCAGCCTGATACTAGGAACAGATACGCAGTATTTT
TRBJ1-1	-	TRBD1	TRBV19	14	CASSKVTGDTEAFF	TGTGCCAGTAGTAAGGTGACAGGGGATACTGAAGCTTTCTTT